The entry below describes one T cell receptor (beta chain). These data come from a study of T cells expressing NK-cell markers. The overall study: Most of the eight sequenced donors tested HCMV-seropositive; one tested seronegative.

UMI-tagged 5'RACE template switching yielded the TCR beta cDNA. TCRdb re-called the 5' RACE reads, yielding one record per CDR3 amino acid sequence without DNA. The sample has about 140,000 distinct CDR3 sequences, and its top ten clones hold roughly 12%. Germline V gives CDR1 MNHNS, CDR2 SASEGT. This CDR3 is built from 14 residues. The V gene is TRBV6-1, the J gene TRBJ2-5; TCRdb names TRBD2, which stays unverified in the absence of DNA. The source of this sequence is a man aged 18 to 30 in good health. Sequenced sample: blood T cells: a sorted CD56 or NKG2C T cell subset, CD4+ or CD8+ T cells, or bulk PBMC T cells (not recorded which). CDR3 in amino acids: CAANNRGGQETQYF.